The text below deals with one T cell receptor beta chain. Its antigen is not identified. Sequenced by immunoSEQ multiplex PCR; TCRdb stores in-frame clones only, minus some. The sample lists around 1,900,000 clones; around 93% were seen once. The V end lost 6 bases, the J end lost 0 bases, and 12 bases lay between the germline ends. There are 15 residues in the CDR3. Germline values: CDR1 MNHNY, CDR2 SVGAGI (reference sequence). Naive CD8 cells comprised CD45RO-negative, CCR7-positively selected cells, excluding terminally differentiated effector memory CD45RA+ cells. Free of recent acute infections or vaccinations, the donors were healthy HIV-negative adults. The data stem from a study of shared clonotypes between healthy human individuals. Study information: The donor pool was made up of two women and a few men aged 18 to 49.

Findings of the study overall: Relative to memory subsets, naive subsets generally showed larger estimated richness.

The V and J genes are TRBV6-6 and TRBJ1-3; D is uncertain. Sequenced material: naive CD8+ T cells from PBMCs. This sequence originates from a man aged 18 to 35 in good health. Some clones in this sample may be carry-over from other donors' samples. CDR3: CASRGGPFSGNTIYF. The CDR3 region has the DNA TGTGCCAGCAGAGGCGGACCCTTCTCTGGAAACACCATATATTTT.